Listed here is a single T cell receptor beta chain. Its cognate antigen has yet to be identified. No base quality information exists; no much larger clone differs at one position. CDR1 and CDR2 (SGHRS, YFSETQ) derive from the germline V gene. Trimming removed 6 bases from V and 4 bases from J, leaving 13 bases between the germline ends. Spanning cysteine to phenylalanine, the CDR3 consists of 14 amino acids. The read is trimmed to its CDR3 DNA, 42 bases read in frame from base 1. For sequencing of the TCRbeta CDR3 region, genomic DNA was extracted from the sorted cells. TCRbeta CDR3 regions were sequenced using the immunoSEQ Assay. The source is immuneACCESS, and TCRdb retained only in-frame sequences with V and J called. Part of the clones is not carried over; for the studies checked, unresolved V genes explain less than half of this, and the remainder is unexplained. Recorded for this sample are roughly 50,000 clones; approximately 88% of them occurred a single time. The biggest ten clones account for about an eighth of the sample.

The data belong to a study of OX40 agonist ivuxolimab in advanced cancers. The study in broad terms: Ivuxolimab was a fully human IgG2 agonistic monoclonal antibody targeting the costimulatory receptor OX40 (CD134). The paper covers the monotherapy dose-escalation part of the phase I ivuxolimab trial, which included N of about 50 patients. Prior anti-PD-1, anti-PD-L1 or anti-CTLA-4 therapy was permitted, and about 40% of dose-escalation patients had received checkpoint inhibitors. Peripheral TCRbeta sequencing was intended to test whether TCR sequence diversity was altered and clonal T-cell expansion was caused by ivuxolimab. Of the approximately 50 patients in dose escalation, around 19 had hepatocellular carcinoma, some 15 had melanoma, 9 had renal cell carcinoma and 9 had head and neck cancer. Partial responses were achieved by three dose-escalation patients, of whom one had hepatocellular carcinoma and two had cutaneous melanoma. The dose-escalation cohort was 82.7% male with a mean age of about 65 years, ranging from about 20 to 80. Intravenous ivuxolimab was administered to patients every 2 weeks at six dose levels: 0.01, 0.1, 0.3, 1.5, 3 and 10 mg/kg.

Paper-wide results and their limitations: In partial responders in the 0.1-3.0 mg/kg groups, normalized peripheral clonal expansion was found to be among the lowest, especially among CD8+ T cells. Antigen specificity was not determined for the clonally expanded peripheral T cells. After ivuxolimab, CD8+ T cells had more expanded clones than CD4+ T cells on average. At doses of 0.1 to 3.0 mg/kg, clonal expansion of both CD4+ and CD8+ T cells in blood was seen between baseline and week 6. Low levels of normalized T-cell clonal expansion were also seen in some patients who did not respond.

Patients with a history of autoimmune disease or receiving systemic immunosuppression were excluded from the trial. Peripheral blood for TCR sequencing was collected from all dose cohorts at baseline, on cycle 4 day 1, and on cycle 7 day 1. The samples were drawn from a first-in-human, open-label, multicenter phase I dose-escalation trial of ivuxolimab. Adults with locally advanced or metastatic head and neck squamous cell, hepatocellular, melanoma or renal cell carcinoma were enrolled in the trial. Before TCR sequencing, CD4+ and CD8+ T cells were separately sorted from peripheral blood. This chain is built from TRBV5-1 and TRBJ2-2; TRBD2 is possibly the D segment (6 matching bases). The sequence was obtained from an adult with an advanced solid tumor such as melanoma, head and neck, liver or kidney cancer. Here the sequenced sample was CD4+ or CD8+ T cells sorted from blood, taken in a trial of the OX40 agonist ivuxolimab. The CDR3 region reads CASTRLGGTGELFF. The nucleotide sequence is TGCGCCAGCACACGGTTGGGGGGCACCGGGGAGCTGTTTTTT.